The clone carrying this TCR beta chain has more than one count but fewer than ten. Its antigen is not identified. Germline values: CDR1 SGHTA, CDR2 FQGNSA. J was trimmed by 2 bases and V by 3 bases; bases with no gene match: 4. CDR3 length equals 15 residues. The data derive from a study of CD8 T cells in ankylosing spondylitis. Study conclusions and caveats: The study looked at matched synovial fluid samples from ankylosing spondylitis patients. Disease-linked clones were reported to be significantly enriched there. Made up of about eight highly homologous variants, a TCR beta motif appeared characteristic of ankylosing spondylitis blood.

TCRdb ran MiXCR on the 5' RACE reads and lists one entry per CDR3 protein. Of 300,000 to 350,000 distinct CDR3 sequences listed, roughly 11% were seen once; the top ten hold roughly 9%. The sequence came from a female donor with ankylosing spondylitis or in good health (not recorded which). This rearrangement joins TRBV7-2 to TRBJ2-1, with 7 bases identical to TRBD2. Sequencing used blood, either unsorted or a sorted T cell fraction (not recorded which). The CDR3 sequence: CASSFQGGTYNEQFF. CDR3 nucleotides: TGTGCCAGCAGCTTTCAGGGAGGGACCTACAATGAGCAGTTCTTC.